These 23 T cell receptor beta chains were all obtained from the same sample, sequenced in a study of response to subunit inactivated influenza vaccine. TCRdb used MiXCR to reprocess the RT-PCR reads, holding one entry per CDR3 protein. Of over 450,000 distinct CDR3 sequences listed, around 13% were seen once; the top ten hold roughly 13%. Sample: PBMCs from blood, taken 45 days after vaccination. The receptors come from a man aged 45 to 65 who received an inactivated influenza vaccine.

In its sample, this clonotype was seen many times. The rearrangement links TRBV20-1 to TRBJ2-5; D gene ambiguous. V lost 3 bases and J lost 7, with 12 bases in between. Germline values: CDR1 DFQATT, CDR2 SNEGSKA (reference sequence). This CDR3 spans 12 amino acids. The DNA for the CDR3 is TGCAGTGCTAGTTTTGCGATATCGACCCAGTACTTC. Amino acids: CSASFAISTQYF.

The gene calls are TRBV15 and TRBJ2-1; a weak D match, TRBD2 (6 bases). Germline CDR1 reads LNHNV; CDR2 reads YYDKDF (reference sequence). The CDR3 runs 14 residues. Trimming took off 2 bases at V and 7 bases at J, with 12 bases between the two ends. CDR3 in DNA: TGTGCCACCAGCAGAAGATCGGGAGATAATGAGCAGTTCTTC. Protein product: CATSRRSGDNEQFF.

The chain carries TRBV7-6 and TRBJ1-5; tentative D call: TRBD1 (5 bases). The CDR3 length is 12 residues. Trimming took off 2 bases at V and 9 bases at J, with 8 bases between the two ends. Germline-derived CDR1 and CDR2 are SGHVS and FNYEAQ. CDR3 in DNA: TGTGCCAGCAGCTTACATGGGGGGCCCCAGCATTTT. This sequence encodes CASSLHGGPQHF. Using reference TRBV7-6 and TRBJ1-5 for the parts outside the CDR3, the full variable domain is GAGVSQSPRYKVTKRGQDVALRCDPISGHVSLYWYRQALGQGPEFLTYFNYEAQQDKSGLPNDRFSAERPEGSISTLTIQRTEQRDSAMYRCASSLHGGPQHFGDGTRLSIL.

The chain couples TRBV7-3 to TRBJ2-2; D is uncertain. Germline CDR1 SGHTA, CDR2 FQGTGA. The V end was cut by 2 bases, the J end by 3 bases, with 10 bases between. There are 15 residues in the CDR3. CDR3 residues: CASSLLGLYTGELFF. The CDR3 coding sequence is TGTGCCAGCAGCTTACTCGGGCTTTACACCGGGGAGCTGTTTTTT.

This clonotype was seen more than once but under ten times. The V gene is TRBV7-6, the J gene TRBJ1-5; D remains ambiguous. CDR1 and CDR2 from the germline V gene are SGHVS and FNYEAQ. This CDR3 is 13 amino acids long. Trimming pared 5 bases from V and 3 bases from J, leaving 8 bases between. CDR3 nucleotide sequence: TGTGCCAGCAGCGACGGATTCAATCAGCCCCAGCATTTT. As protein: CASSDGFNQPQHF. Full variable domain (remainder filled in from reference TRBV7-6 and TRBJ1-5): GAGVSQSPRYKVTKRGQDVALRCDPISGHVSLYWYRQALGQGPEFLTYFNYEAQQDKSGLPNDRFSAERPEGSISTLTIQRTEQRDSAMYRCASSDGFNQPQHFGDGTRLSIL.

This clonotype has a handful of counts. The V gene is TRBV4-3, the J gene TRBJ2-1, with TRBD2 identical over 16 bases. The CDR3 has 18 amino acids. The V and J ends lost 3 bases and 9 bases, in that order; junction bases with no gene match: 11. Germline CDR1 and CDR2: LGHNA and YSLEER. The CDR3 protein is CASSHVTGTSGRAGEQFF. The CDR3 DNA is TGCGCCAGCAGCCATGTTACCGGGACTAGCGGGAGGGCGGGTGAGCAGTTCTTC.

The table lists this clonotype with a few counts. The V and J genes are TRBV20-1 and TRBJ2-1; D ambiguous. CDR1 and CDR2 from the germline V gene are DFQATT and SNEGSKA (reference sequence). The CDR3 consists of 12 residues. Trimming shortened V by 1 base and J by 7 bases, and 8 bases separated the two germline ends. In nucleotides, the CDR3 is TGCAGTGCTAGAGTCTTAGGGAATGAGCAGTTCTTC. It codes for CSARVLGNEQFF.

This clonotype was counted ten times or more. The CDR3 loop reads CSVNKNTEAFF. CDR3 DNA: TGCAGCGTTAACAAGAACACTGAAGCTTTCTTT. This chain links TRBV29-1 with TRBJ1-1, with D hard to call. Between the trimmed V and J ends, which lost 5 bases and 1 base, there was a span of 5 bases. The length of the CDR3 is 11 residues. Germline V gene sequence: CDR1 SQVTM, CDR2 ANQGSEA.

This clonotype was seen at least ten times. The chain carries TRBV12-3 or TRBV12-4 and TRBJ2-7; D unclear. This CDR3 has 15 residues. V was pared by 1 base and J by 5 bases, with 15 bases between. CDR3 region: CASSLGGSLGDEQYF. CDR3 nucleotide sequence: TGTGCCAGCAGTTTAGGAGGCAGCCTTGGAGACGAGCAGTACTTC.

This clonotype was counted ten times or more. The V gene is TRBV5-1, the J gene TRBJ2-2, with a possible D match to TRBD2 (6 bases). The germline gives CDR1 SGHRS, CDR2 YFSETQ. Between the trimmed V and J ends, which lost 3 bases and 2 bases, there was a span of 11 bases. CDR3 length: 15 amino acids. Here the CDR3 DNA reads TGCGCCAGCAGCTCCGGCGGGACTAACACCGGGGAGCTGTTTTTT. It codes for CASSSGGTNTGELFF.

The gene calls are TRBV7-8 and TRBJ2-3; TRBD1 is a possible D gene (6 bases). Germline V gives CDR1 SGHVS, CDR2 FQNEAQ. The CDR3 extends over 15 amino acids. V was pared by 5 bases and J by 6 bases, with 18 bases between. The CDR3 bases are TGTGCCAGCAGCCCGGGAAGGGGGTCGGGGGATACGCAGTATTTT. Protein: CASSPGRGSGDTQYF.

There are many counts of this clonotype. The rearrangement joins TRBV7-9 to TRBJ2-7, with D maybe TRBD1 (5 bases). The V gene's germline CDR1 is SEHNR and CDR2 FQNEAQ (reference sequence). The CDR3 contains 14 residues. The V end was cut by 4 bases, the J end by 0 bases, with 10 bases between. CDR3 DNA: TGTGCCAGCAGCTCCCTCCAGGGCTCCTACGAGCAGTACTTC. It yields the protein CASSSLQGSYEQYF.

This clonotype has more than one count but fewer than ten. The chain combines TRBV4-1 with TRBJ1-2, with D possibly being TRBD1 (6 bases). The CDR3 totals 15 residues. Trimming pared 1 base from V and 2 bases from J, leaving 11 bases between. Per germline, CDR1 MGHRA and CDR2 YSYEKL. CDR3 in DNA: TGCGCCAGCAGCCAAGGCCAGGGGAAGAACTATGGCTACACCTTC. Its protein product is CASSQGQGKNYGYTF.

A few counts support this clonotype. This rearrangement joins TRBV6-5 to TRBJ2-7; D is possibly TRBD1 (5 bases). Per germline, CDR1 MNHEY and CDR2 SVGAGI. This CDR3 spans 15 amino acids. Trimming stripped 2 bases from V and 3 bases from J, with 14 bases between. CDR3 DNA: TGTGCCAGCAGTTACGGTGTTCAGGGTTTCTACGAGCAGTACTTC. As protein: CASSYGVQGFYEQYF.

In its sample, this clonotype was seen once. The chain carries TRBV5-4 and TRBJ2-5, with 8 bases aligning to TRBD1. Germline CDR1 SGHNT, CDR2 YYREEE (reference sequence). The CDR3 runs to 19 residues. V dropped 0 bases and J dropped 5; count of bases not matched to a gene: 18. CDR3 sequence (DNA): TGTGCCAGCAGCTTGGCCGTCAGTATAGGGACAGGACCCATGGAGACCCAGTACTTC. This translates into CASSLAVSIGTGPMETQYF.

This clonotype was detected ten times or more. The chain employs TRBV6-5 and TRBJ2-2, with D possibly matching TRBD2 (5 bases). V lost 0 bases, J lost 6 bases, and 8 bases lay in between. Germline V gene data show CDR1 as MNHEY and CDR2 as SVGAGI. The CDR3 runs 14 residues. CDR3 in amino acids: CASSYSIGAGELFF. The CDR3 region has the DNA TGTGCCAGCAGTTACTCGATCGGGGCCGGGGAGCTGTTTTTT.

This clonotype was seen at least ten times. In DNA form, the CDR3 reads TGCGCCAGCAGCTTCCAACCGGGCTGGGTTGATGGCTACACCTTC. Translating gives CASSFQPGWVDGYTF. This chain joins TRBV5-1 and TRBJ1-2; D not certain. V was trimmed by 2 bases and J by 6 bases, leaving 17 bases between them. This CDR3 has 15 residues. Germline CDR1 SGHRS, CDR2 YFSETQ.

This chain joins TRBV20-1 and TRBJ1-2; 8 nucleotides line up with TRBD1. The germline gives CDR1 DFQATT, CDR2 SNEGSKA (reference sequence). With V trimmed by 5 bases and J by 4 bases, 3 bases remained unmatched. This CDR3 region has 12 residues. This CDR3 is CSASTGGYGYTF. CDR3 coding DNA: TGCAGTGCTTCTACAGGGGGCTATGGCTACACCTTC.

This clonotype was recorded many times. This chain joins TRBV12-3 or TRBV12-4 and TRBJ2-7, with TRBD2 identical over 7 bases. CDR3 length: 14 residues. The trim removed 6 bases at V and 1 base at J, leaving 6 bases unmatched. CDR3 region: CASRASGPSYEQYF. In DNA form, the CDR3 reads TGTGCCAGCAGGGCTAGCGGACCATCCTACGAGCAGTACTTC.

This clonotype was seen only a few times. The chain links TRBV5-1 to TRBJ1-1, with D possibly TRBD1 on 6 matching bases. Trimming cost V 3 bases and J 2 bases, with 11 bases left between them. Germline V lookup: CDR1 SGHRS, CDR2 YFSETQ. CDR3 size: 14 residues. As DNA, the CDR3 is TGCGCCAGCAGCTCGCTGGACAGCAACACTGAAGCTTTCTTT. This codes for CASSSLDSNTEAFF. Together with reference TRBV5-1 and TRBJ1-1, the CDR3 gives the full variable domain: KAGVTQTPRYLIKTRGQQVTLSCSPISGHRSVSWYQQTPGQGLQFLFEYFSETQRNKGNFPGRFSGRQFSNSRSEMNVSTLELGDSALYLCASSSLDSNTEAFFGQGTRLTVV.

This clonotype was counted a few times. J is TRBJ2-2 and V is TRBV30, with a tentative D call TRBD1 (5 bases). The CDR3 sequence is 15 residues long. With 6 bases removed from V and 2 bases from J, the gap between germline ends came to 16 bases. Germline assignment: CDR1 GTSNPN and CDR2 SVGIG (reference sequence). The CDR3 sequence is CACRQGASNTGELFF. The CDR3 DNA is TGTGCCTGTCGCCAAGGGGCGAGTAACACCGGGGAGCTGTTTTTT.

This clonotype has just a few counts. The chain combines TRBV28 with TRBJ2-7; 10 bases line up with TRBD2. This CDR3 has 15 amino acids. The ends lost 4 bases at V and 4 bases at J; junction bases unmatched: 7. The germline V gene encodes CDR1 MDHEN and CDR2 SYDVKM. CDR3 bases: TGTGCCAGCAGTTCTCAGCGGGGGGGCTCGTACGAGCAGTACTTC. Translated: CASSSQRGGSYEQYF.

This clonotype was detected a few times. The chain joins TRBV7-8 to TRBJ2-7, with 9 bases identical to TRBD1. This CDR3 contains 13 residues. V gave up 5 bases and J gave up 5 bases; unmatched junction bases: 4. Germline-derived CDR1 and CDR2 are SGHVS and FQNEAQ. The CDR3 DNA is TGTGCCAGCAGCCGGGACAGGGATCACGAGCAGTACTTC. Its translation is CASSRDRDHEQYF.